This is a list of T cell receptor beta chains from one sample in a study of OX40 agonist ivuxolimab in advanced cancers. The table came from immunoSEQ multiplex PCR; TCRdb's copy has only in-frame clones and leaves some out. The sample consists of about 22,000 clones, roughly 84% of them appearing once. The sample was CD4+ or CD8+ T cells sorted from blood, taken in a trial of the OX40 agonist ivuxolimab. These receptors all stem from an adult with an advanced solid tumor such as melanoma, head and neck, liver or kidney cancer. The CDR3 runs from the conserved cysteine through the conserved F or W. The order of the fields is CDR3 DNA, CDR3 protein, V gene, J gene, clone size, D gene. The D gene is left open where the match is weak. Rows may omit the clone size; those that give it use once, few, many or a size class.

CDR3 DNA: TGCGCCAGCAGTGTCGAGACTAGCGGAGGTGAGCAGTTCTTC
CDR3 protein: CASSVETSGGEQFF
V gene: TRBV10-1
J gene: TRBJ2-1
clone size: -
D gene: TRBD2

CDR3 DNA: TGCGCCAGCAGCCAAGATGGTACTAGCGGGTACAATGAGCAGTTCTTC
CDR3 protein: CASSQDGTSGYNEQFF
V gene: TRBV4-3
J gene: TRBJ2-1
clone size: -
D gene: TRBD2

CDR3 DNA: TGTGCCAGCAGTTTAGCGTACTATACGTGGCGGGAGCTGGGCGAGCAGTACTTC
CDR3 protein: CASSLAYYTWRELGEQYF
V gene: TRBV27
J gene: TRBJ2-7
clone size: -
D gene: TRBD2

CDR3 DNA: TGTGCCAGCAGCCCAGGGGCTAACCCAGCTAACTATGGCTACACCTTC
CDR3 protein: CASSPGANPANYGYTF
V gene: TRBV9
J gene: TRBJ1-2
clone size: -
D gene: -

CDR3 DNA: TGTGCCAGCAGTTATCAAGAAGAGGAATCCTACGAGCAGTACTTC
CDR3 protein: CASSYQEEESYEQYF
V gene: TRBV6-9
J gene: TRBJ2-7
clone size: -
D gene: -

CDR3 DNA: TGCGCCAGCAGCTGGCCTAGCGGGAGTAAAATGGAGCTGTTTTTT
CDR3 protein: CASSWPSGSKMELFF
V gene: TRBV5-1
J gene: TRBJ2-2
clone size: -
D gene: TRBD2

CDR3 DNA: TGTGCCAGCAGCTTAGAAGGGGGCCCTTTCTACGAGCAGTACTTC
CDR3 protein: CASSLEGGPFYEQYF
V gene: TRBV7-9
J gene: TRBJ2-7
clone size: -
D gene: TRBD1

CDR3 DNA: TGTGCCAGCAGCTCGCCCGGGGGGCGGGTCAACGAGCAGTACTTC
CDR3 protein: CASSSPGGRVNEQYF
V gene: TRBV7-6
J gene: TRBJ2-7
clone size: -
D gene: -

CDR3 DNA: TGTGCCAGCAGCTTACTATACGGGTTTCGGTACAATGAGCAGTTCTTC
CDR3 protein: CASSLLYGFRYNEQFF
V gene: TRBV7-9
J gene: TRBJ2-1
clone size: -
D gene: -

CDR3 DNA: TGTGCCAGCAGCTTAGCGGGAGGGTATGAGCAGTTCTTC
CDR3 protein: CASSLAGGYEQFF
V gene: TRBV11-2
J gene: TRBJ2-1
clone size: -
D gene: TRBD2

CDR3 DNA: TGTGCCAGCAGCTTATCTCCGACGGCCTACGAGCAGTACTTC
CDR3 protein: CASSLSPTAYEQYF
V gene: TRBV7-9
J gene: TRBJ2-7
clone size: -
D gene: -

CDR3 DNA: TGTGCCAGCAGCGTAGCTACTAGCGGTTCCTACAATGAGCAGTTCTTC
CDR3 protein: CASSVATSGSYNEQFF
V gene: TRBV9
J gene: TRBJ2-1
clone size: -
D gene: TRBD2

CDR3 DNA: TGTGCCAGCAGTGACTTGCCGGGACAGGGCTACGAGCAGTACTTC
CDR3 protein: CASSDLPGQGYEQYF
V gene: TRBV25-1
J gene: TRBJ2-7
clone size: -
D gene: TRBD1

CDR3 DNA: TGTGCCACCAGCAGGGGACTAGCGGGAGACTGGAGTACGCAGTATTTT
CDR3 protein: CATSRGLAGDWSTQYF
V gene: TRBV15
J gene: TRBJ2-3
clone size: -
D gene: TRBD2

CDR3 DNA: TGCAGCGTTGACCCCATAGGGAAGGGCCAGGTCGAGCAGTACTTC
CDR3 protein: CSVDPIGKGQVEQYF
V gene: TRBV29-1
J gene: TRBJ2-7
clone size: -
D gene: -

CDR3 DNA: TGTGCCAGCAGCCAATTACTAGCGGGTAGTCTACTCAATGAGCAGTTCTTC
CDR3 protein: CASSQLLAGSLLNEQFF
V gene: TRBV4-2
J gene: TRBJ2-1
clone size: -
D gene: TRBD2

CDR3 DNA: TGTGCCAGCAGCATATGGACTAGCGGGGATTACAATGAGCAGTTCTTC
CDR3 protein: CASSIWTSGDYNEQFF
V gene: TRBV7-8
J gene: TRBJ2-1
clone size: -
D gene: TRBD2

CDR3 DNA: TGTGCCAGCAGTGAGAGCGGGAGGTCCTACAATGAGCAGTTCTTC
CDR3 protein: CASSESGRSYNEQFF
V gene: TRBV7-9
J gene: TRBJ2-1
clone size: few
D gene: TRBD2

CDR3 DNA: TGTGCCAGCAGCGGAACGGGACAGGGACTCGATACGCAGTATTTT
CDR3 protein: CASSGTGQGLDTQYF
V gene: TRBV9
J gene: TRBJ2-3
clone size: once
D gene: TRBD1

CDR3 DNA: TGTGCCACCAGCAGAGATCAGCGAACTAATGAAAAACTGTTTTTT
CDR3 protein: CATSRDQRTNEKLFF
V gene: TRBV15
J gene: TRBJ1-4
clone size: -
D gene: -

CDR3 DNA: TGTGCCAGCAGTTTATTCCTAGCGGGAGACAATGAGCAGTTCTTC
CDR3 protein: CASSLFLAGDNEQFF
V gene: TRBV28
J gene: TRBJ2-1
clone size: -
D gene: TRBD2

CDR3 DNA: TGTGCCAGCAGCAAAGCCGGCCGGGGCAGGGGGCGGGATGAGCAGTTCTTC
CDR3 protein: CASSKAGRGRGRDEQFF
V gene: TRBV21-1
J gene: TRBJ2-1
clone size: -
D gene: -

CDR3 DNA: TGTGCCAGCAGCTTATTGCTGTCCAATGAGGGGTTCTTC
CDR3 protein: CASSLLLSNEGFF
V gene: TRBV7-9
J gene: TRBJ2-1
clone size: -
D gene: -

CDR3 DNA: TGTGCCGGCTGGACCCCGGGGGCCTACAATGAGCAGTTCTTC
CDR3 protein: CAGWTPGAYNEQFF
V gene: TRBV30
J gene: TRBJ2-1
clone size: -
D gene: -

CDR3 DNA: TGTGCCAGCAGTTACTCGAGTCAGGGTGATGAAAAACTGTTTTTT
CDR3 protein: CASSYSSQGDEKLFF
V gene: TRBV6-5
J gene: TRBJ1-4
clone size: -
D gene: -

CDR3 DNA: TGTGCCATCAGTGAGCTCCCGCGGGGGCAAGAGACCCAGTACTTC
CDR3 protein: CAISELPRGQETQYF
V gene: TRBV10-3
J gene: TRBJ2-5
clone size: -
D gene: TRBD2

CDR3 DNA: TGTGCCAGCAGTTCGGGACTCCTGAACACTGAAGCTTTCTTT
CDR3 protein: CASSSGLLNTEAFF
V gene: TRBV7-9
J gene: TRBJ1-1
clone size: -
D gene: -

CDR3 DNA: TGTGCCAGCAGCTCAACCTGGACTAGCGGTATTGGGGATACGCAGTATTTT
CDR3 protein: CASSSTWTSGIGDTQYF
V gene: TRBV5-6
J gene: TRBJ2-3
clone size: once
D gene: TRBD2

CDR3 DNA: TGTGCCAGCAGCTTAGCAGCAGGGGATGGGACCCAGTACTTC
CDR3 protein: CASSLAAGDGTQYF
V gene: TRBV7-9
J gene: TRBJ2-5
clone size: -
D gene: -